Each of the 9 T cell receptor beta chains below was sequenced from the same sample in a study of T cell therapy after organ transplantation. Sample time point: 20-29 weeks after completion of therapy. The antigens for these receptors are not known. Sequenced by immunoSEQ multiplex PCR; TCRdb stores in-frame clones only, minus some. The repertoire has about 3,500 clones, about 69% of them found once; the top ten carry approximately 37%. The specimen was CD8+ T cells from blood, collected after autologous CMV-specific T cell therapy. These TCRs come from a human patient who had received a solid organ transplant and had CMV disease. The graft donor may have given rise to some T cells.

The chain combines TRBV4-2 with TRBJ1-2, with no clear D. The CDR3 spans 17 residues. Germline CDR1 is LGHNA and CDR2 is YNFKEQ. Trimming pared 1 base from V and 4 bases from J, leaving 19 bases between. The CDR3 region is CASSQGTAGESPYGYTF. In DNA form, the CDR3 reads TGTGCCAGCAGCCAAGGCACGGCCGGGGAATCCCCCTATGGCTACACCTTC.

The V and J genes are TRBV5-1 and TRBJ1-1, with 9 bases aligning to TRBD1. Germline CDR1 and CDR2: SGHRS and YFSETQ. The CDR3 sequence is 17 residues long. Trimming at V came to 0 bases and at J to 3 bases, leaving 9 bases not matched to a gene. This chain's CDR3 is CASSLAPPGQGYTEAFF. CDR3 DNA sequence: TGCGCCAGCAGCTTGGCCCCACCGGGACAGGGATACACTGAAGCTTTCTTT.

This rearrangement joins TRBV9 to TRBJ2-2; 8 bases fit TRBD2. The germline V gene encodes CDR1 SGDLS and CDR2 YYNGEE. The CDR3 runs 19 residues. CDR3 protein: CPTSVVPAGDGGGTGELFF. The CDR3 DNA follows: TGTCCCACCAGCGTAGTTCCAGCGGGAGATGGGGGGGGCACCGGGGAGCTGTTTTTT.

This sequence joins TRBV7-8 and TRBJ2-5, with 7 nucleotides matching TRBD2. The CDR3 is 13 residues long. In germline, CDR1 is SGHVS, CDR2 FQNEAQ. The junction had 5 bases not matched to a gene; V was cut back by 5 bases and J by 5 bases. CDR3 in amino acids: CASSQTSLETQYF. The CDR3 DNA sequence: TGTGCCAGCAGCCAGACTAGCTTGGAGACCCAGTACTTC.

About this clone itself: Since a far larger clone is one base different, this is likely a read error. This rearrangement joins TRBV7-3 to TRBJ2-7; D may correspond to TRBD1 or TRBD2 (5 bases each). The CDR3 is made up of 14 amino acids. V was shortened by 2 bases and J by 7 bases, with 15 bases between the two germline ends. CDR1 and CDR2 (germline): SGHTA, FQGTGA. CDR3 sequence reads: CASSLANEGWEQYV. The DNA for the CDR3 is TGTGCCAGCAGCTTAGCGAATGAGGGGTGGGAGCAGTACGTC.

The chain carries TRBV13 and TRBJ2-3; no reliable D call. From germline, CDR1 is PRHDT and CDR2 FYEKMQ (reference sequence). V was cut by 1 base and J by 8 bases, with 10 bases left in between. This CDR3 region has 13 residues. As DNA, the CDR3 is TGTGCCAGCAGCTTAGCTGAGGCCGGTACGCAGTATTTT. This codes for CASSLAEAGTQYF. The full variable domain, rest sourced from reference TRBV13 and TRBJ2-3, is AAGVIQSPRHLIKEKRETATLKCYPIPRHDTVYWYQQGPGQDPQFLISFYEKMQSDKGSIPDRFSAQQFSDYHSELNMSSLELGDSALYFCASSLAEAGTQYFGPGTRLTVL.

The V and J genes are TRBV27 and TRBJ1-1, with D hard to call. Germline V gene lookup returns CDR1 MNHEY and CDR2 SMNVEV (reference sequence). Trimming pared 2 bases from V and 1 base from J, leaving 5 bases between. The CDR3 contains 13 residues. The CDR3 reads CASSLQENTEAFF. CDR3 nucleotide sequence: TGTGCCAGCAGTTTACAGGAGAACACTGAAGCTTTCTTT.

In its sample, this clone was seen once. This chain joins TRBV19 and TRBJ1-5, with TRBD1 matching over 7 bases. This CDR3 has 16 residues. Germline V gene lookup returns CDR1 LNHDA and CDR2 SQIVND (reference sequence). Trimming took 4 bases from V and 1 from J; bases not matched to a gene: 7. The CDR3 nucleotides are TGTGCCAGTAGTACAGCAGGGGGTCGGAGCAATCAGCCCCAGCATTTT. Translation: CASSTAGGRSNQPQHF.

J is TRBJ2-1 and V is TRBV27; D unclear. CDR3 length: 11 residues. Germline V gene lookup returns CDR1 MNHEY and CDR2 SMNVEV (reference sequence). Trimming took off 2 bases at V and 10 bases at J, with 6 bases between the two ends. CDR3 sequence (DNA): TGTGCCAGCAGTTTAGGAGAAGAGCAGTTCTTC. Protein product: CASSLGEEQFF.